Described below is a single T cell receptor (beta chain) sequence and its context. Its antigen is not identified. The record originates from a study of T cells in Graves' hyperthyroidism and ophthalmopathy. Findings of the study overall: Before onset, by a median of 6.5 months, the model predicted ophthalmopathy. Also found in blood were most expanded thyroid clonotypes above 0.001.

Germline V gene lookup returns CDR1 SGHDT and CDR2 YYEEEE. V gave up 7 bases and J gave up 6 bases, with 12 bases separating them. The CDR3 contains 12 residues. The source material, RNA transcripts, was used to amplify TCR beta CDR3 regions. HTBI primers drove first-round RT-PCR of the TCR CDR3. MiXCR was run by TCRdb on the multiplex PCR reads, yielding one entry per CDR3 protein. The sample has hundreds of thousands of distinct CDR3 sequences, roughly 15% seen once. Together with thyroid ultrasound, orbital computed tomography, serum thyroxine and TRAb, clinical symptoms were used for diagnoses. The J gene is TRBJ2-3, the V gene TRBV5-6, with D maybe TRBD2 (6 bases). The sample comprised blood. The TCR was taken from a man between 18 and 29 years old with Graves' ophthalmopathy. In DNA, the CDR3 is TGTGCCAGCCACGGGACTGCGGATACGCAGTATTTT. Translating gives CASHGTADTQYF. Full variable domain (outside the CDR3, taken from reference TRBV5-6 and TRBJ2-3): DAGVTQSPTHLIKTRGQQVTLRCSPKSGHDTVSWYQQALGQGPQFIFQYYEEEERQRGNFPDRFSGHQFPNYSSELNVNALLLGDSALYLCASHGTADTQYFGPGTRLTVL.